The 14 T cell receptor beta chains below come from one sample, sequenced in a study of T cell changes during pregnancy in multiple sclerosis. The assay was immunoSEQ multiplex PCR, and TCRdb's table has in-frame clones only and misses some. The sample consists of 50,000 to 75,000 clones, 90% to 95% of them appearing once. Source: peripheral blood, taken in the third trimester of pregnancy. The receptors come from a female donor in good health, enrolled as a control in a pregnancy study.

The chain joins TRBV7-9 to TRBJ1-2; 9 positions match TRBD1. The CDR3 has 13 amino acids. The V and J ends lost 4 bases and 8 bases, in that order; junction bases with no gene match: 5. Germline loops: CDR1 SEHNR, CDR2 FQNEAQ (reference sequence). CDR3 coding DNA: TGTGCCAGCAGCTCACAGGGGGCGGAGGGCTACACCTTC. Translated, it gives CASSSQGAEGYTF.

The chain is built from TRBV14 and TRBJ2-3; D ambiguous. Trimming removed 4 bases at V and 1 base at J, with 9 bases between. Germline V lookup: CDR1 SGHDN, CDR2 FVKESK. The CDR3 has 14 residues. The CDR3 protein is CASSRRLGTDTQYF. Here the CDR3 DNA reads TGTGCCAGCAGCCGGAGACTGGGCACAGATACGCAGTATTTT.

Here the CDR3 reads CASSPTGGEVYNEQFF. CDR3 nucleotide sequence: TGTGCCAGCTCACCAACGGGCGGGGAGGTCTACAATGAGCAGTTCTTC. V and J are TRBV18 and TRBJ2-1; maybe TRBD2 (6 bases). Trimming stripped 2 bases from V and 3 bases from J, with 14 bases between. The germline V gene encodes CDR1 KGHSH and CDR2 LQKENI. This CDR3 spans 16 amino acids.

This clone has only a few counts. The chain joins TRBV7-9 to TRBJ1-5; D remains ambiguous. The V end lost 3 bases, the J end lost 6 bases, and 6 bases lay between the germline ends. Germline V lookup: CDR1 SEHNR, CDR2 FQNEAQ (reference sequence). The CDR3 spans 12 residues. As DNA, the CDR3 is TGTGCCAGCAGCTTTAGTACTCAGCCCCAGCATTTT. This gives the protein CASSFSTQPQHF. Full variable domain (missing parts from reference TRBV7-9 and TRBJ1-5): DTGVSQNPRHKITKRGQNVTFRCDPISEHNRLYWYRQTLGQGPEFLTYFQNEAQLEKSRLLSDRFSAERPKGSFSTLEIQRTEQGDSAMYLCASSFSTQPQHFGDGTRLSIL.

CDR3 amino acids: CASISSGGLYNEQFF. In DNA, the CDR3 is TGTGCCAGTATCTCTAGCGGGGGGCTATACAATGAGCAGTTCTTC. J is TRBJ2-1 and V is TRBV19, with TRBD2 matching 11 bases. The junction had 6 bases not matched to a gene; V was cut back by 7 bases and J by 4 bases. The length of the CDR3 is 15 residues. Germline CDR1 LNHDA, CDR2 SQIVND (reference sequence).

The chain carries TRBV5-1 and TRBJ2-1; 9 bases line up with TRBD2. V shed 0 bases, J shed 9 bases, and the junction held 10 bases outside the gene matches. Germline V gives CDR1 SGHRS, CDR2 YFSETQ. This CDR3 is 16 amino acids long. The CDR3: CASSLGGTSRDSEQFF. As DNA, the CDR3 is TGCGCCAGCAGCTTGGGGGGGACTAGCAGGGACAGTGAGCAGTTCTTC.

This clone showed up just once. The CDR3 is CTSTGVDTGELFF. The DNA for the CDR3 is TGCACCAGCACAGGGGTAGACACCGGGGAGCTGTTTTTT. This rearrangement joins TRBV1 to TRBJ2-2; TRBD1 was called by the table and not checked on the DNA. TRBV1 is a pseudogene locus. The CDR3 has 13 amino acids.

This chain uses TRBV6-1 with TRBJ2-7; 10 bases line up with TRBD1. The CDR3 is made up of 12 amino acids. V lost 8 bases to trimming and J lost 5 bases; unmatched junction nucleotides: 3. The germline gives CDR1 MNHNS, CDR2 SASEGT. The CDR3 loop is CASAGQGDEQYF. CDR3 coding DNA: TGTGCCAGCGCCGGACAGGGGGACGAGCAGTACTTC.

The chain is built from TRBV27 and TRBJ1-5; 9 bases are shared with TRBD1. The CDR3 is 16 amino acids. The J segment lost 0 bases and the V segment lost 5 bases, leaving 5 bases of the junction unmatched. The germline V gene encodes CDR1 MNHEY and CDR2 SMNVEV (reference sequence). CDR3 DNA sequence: TGTGCCAGCAGTCTTACAGGGGGCCTTAGCAATCAGCCCCAGCATTTT. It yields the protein CASSLTGGLSNQPQHF.

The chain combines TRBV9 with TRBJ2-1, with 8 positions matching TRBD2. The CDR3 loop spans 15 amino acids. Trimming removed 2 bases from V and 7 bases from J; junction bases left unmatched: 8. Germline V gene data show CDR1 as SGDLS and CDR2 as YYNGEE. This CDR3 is CASSVGLGLGNEQFF. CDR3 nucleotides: TGTGCCAGCAGCGTGGGACTAGGGCTAGGGAATGAGCAGTTCTTC.

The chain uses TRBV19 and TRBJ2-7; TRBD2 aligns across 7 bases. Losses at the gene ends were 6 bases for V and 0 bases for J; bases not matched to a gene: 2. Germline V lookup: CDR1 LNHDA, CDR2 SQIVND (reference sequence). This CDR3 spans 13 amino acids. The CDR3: CASSLAASYEQYF. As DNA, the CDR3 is TGTGCCAGTAGCCTAGCGGCCTCCTACGAGCAGTACTTC.

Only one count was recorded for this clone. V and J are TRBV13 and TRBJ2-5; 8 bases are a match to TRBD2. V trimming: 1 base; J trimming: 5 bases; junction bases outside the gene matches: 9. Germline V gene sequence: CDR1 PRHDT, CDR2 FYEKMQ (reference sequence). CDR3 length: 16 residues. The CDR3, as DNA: TGTGCCAGCAGCTTAGTTACGGGGGGGCCTGGGGAGACCCAGTACTTC. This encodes CASSLVTGGPGETQYF.

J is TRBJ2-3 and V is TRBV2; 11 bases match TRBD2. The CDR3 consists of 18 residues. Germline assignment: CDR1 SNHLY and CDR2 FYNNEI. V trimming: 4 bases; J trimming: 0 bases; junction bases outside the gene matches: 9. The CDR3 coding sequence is TGTGCCAGCAGTGGAAGGCTAGCGGGGGGATTGAGCACAGATACGCAGTATTTT. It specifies CASSGRLAGGLSTDTQYF.

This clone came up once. CDR3 region: CASSSAGASRDTGELFF. DNA of the CDR3: TGTGCCAGCTCATCGGCGGGAGCGAGTAGGGACACCGGGGAGCTGTTTTTT. The chain is built from TRBV18 and TRBJ2-2, with TRBD2 matching 7 bases. The CDR3 extends over 17 amino acids. V shed 5 bases, J shed 3 bases, and the junction held 12 bases outside the gene matches. Germline CDR1 KGHSH, CDR2 LQKENI. The complete variable domain, with remaining parts taken from reference TRBV18 and TRBJ2-2, reads NAGVMQNPRHLVRRRGQEARLRCSPMKGHSHVYWYRQLPEEGLKFMVYLQKENIIDESGMPKERFSAEFPKEGPSILRIQQVVRGDSAAYFCASSSAGASRDTGELFFGEGSRLTVL.